These 12 T cell receptor beta chains were sequenced from one sample in a study of cytomegalovirus exposure and HLA in healthy donors. The PCR contained 60 Vbeta and 13 Jbeta primers. Assay: immunoSEQ multiplex PCR; the TCRdb copy retains only in-frame clones and omits some. Of hundreds of thousands of clones listed, 70% to 85% are singletons. Sample: PBMCs. The source is a woman between 35 and 50 years old in good health and CMV-seronegative.

In regard to this clone: Additional DNA sequences in this sample encode the identical CDR3. The chain carries TRBV6-1 and TRBJ2-7, with D possibly being TRBD2 (6 bases). The CDR3 is 15 residues long. V shed 3 bases and J shed 4 bases, with 16 bases lying between them. Looked up from germline, CDR1 is MNHNS and CDR2 is SASEGT. For the CDR3, the DNA is TGTGCCAGCAGTGAGGCGCGGACTGGGAGGTACGAGCAGTACTTC. This encodes CASSEARTGRYEQYF.

The CDR3 DNA reads as TGTGCCAGCAGCTCAACTGCAGGGGGCGTTGGAGGTTCACCCCTCCACTTT. Its translation is CASSSTAGGVGGSPLHF. The chain joins TRBV11-3 to TRBJ1-6; 8 bases fit TRBD1. V was pared by 4 bases and J by 9 bases, with 14 bases of the junction left unmatched. Per germline, CDR1 SGHNT and CDR2 YENEEA. The CDR3 is 17 amino acids.

The rearrangement uses TRBV2 and TRBJ2-5, with D tentatively TRBD2 (6 bases). The CDR3 extends over 15 amino acids. Germline V gene sequence: CDR1 SNHLY, CDR2 FYNNEI. V lost 6 bases and J lost 0, with 14 bases in between. CDR3 sequence: CASRPGLYHQETQYF. DNA for the CDR3: TGTGCCAGCAGGCCGGGACTTTACCACCAAGAGACCCAGTACTTC.

The chain is built from TRBV5-1 and TRBJ2-7; D is perhaps TRBD1 (6 bases). Germline CDR1 is SGHRS and CDR2 is YFSETQ. There are 15 residues in the CDR3. The ends were cut back, 4 bases at V and 1 base at J, with 15 bases in the middle. The CDR3 protein is CASSTTGLQSYEQYF. The DNA for the CDR3 is TGCGCCAGCAGCACTACAGGGCTTCAATCCTACGAGCAGTACTTC.

This chain uses TRBV27 with TRBJ2-1; 9 nucleotides agree with TRBD1. The germline V gene encodes CDR1 MNHEY and CDR2 SMNVEV (reference sequence). V gave up 4 bases and J gave up 4 bases; unmatched junction bases: 2. The CDR3 length is 14 residues. CDR3 region: CASSSTGGYNEQFF. CDR3 nucleotides: TGTGCCAGCAGTTCGACAGGGGGATACAATGAGCAGTTCTTC.

V and J are TRBV4-2 and TRBJ1-1; D ambiguous. V gave up 1 base and J gave up 7 bases, with 10 bases separating them. From germline, CDR1 is LGHNA and CDR2 YNFKEQ. CDR3 length: 13 amino acids. The CDR3 DNA reads as TGTGCCAGCAGCCAAGTCGGGGTACTTGAAGCTTTCTTT. Translated: CASSQVGVLEAFF.

The chain has TRBV2 and TRBJ1-4; D perhaps matches TRBD1 (6 bases). With 6 bases removed from V and 0 bases from J, the gap between germline ends came to 11 bases. CDR1 and CDR2 from the germline V gene are SNHLY and FYNNEI. This CDR3 has 15 residues. CDR3 sequence: CASRTGRATNEKLFF. In nucleotides, the CDR3 is TGTGCCAGCAGAACAGGGCGGGCAACTAATGAAAAACTGTTTTTT.

This chain links TRBV11-3 with TRBJ1-3, with 9 positions matching TRBD1. Trimming removed 5 bases from V and 0 bases from J; junction bases left unmatched: 2. In germline, CDR1 is SGHNT, CDR2 YENEEA. The CDR3 is 15 residues long. CDR3 bases: TGTGCCAGCAGCATGGACAGGGGCTCTGGAAACACCATATATTTT. It codes for CASSMDRGSGNTIYF.

The V call is TRBV6-6, the J call TRBJ1-1; the D gene is possibly TRBD1 (5 bases). Looked up from germline, CDR1 is MNHNY and CDR2 is SVGAGI (reference sequence). This CDR3 has 13 amino acids. V was trimmed by 7 bases and J by 0 bases, leaving 9 bases between them. The CDR3 loop is CASNRFLNTEAFF. Here the CDR3 DNA reads TGTGCCAGCAACAGGTTCTTGAACACTGAAGCTTTCTTT.

The V and J genes are TRBV6-5 and TRBJ1-6; the D gene is possibly TRBD1 (6 bases). The germline CDR1 and CDR2 sequences are MNHEY and SVGAGI. This CDR3 has 13 amino acids. The V and J ends lost 7 bases and 8 bases respectively, with 12 bases between them. As DNA, the CDR3 is TGTGCCAGCAACGCAGGGGTTGATTCACCCCTCCACTTT. It translates to CASNAGVDSPLHF.

This clone came up once. The chain employs TRBV21-1 and TRBJ1-6; TRBD1 was called by the table and not checked on the DNA. TRBV21-1 represents a pseudogene. The CDR3 consists of 15 residues. As DNA, the CDR3 is TGTGCCAGCAGCAAAAGGGGTCTCTATAATTCACCCCTCCACTTT. This gives the protein CASSKRGLYNSPLHF.

The genes are TRBV7-9 and TRBJ2-7, with D possibly matching TRBD1 (5 bases). The CDR3 sequence is 14 residues long. V was trimmed by 5 bases and J by 0 bases, leaving 11 bases between them. The V gene's germline CDR1 is SEHNR and CDR2 FQNEAQ (reference sequence). CDR3 residues: CASSMTESSYEQYF. CDR3 DNA sequence: TGTGCCAGCAGCATGACAGAGAGCTCCTACGAGCAGTACTTC.